Below, 4 T cell receptor beta chains from the same sample are listed, as sequenced in a study of cytomegalovirus exposure and HLA in healthy donors. Using immunoSEQ multiplex PCR, the repertoire was profiled, and TCRdb retains in-frame clones only, with some absent. The sample has about 110,000 clones; about nine tenths are singletons. Sequencing input: PBMCs. These TCRs come from a woman under 30 in good health and CMV-seropositive.

The chain joins TRBV2 to TRBJ2-7; tentatively, D is TRBD1 (5 bases). The CDR3 contains 16 residues. Germline CDR1 is SNHLY and CDR2 is FYNNEI. V was cut by 6 bases and J by 6 bases, with 24 bases left in between. CDR3 in amino acids: CASREPSGPRAREQYF. DNA for the CDR3: TGTGCCAGCAGGGAGCCCTCCGGGCCCAGGGCCCGCGAGCAGTACTTC.

The genes are TRBV6-5 and TRBJ2-3; TRBD2 agrees at 7 bases. The V gene's germline CDR1 is MNHEY and CDR2 SVGAGI. J lost 5 bases, V lost 4 bases, and 6 bases had no gene match. The CDR3 totals 14 residues. CDR3 region: CASSSPSGGDTQYF. CDR3 sequence (DNA): TGTGCCAGCAGTTCACCGTCGGGGGGAGATACGCAGTATTTT.

This clone is medium-sized (0.01 to 0.1%) in the sample. The genes are TRBV28 and TRBJ1-6, with a weak D call TRBD1 (6 bases). Trimming pared 4 bases from V and 7 bases from J, leaving 14 bases between. Germline V gene lookup returns CDR1 MDHEN and CDR2 SYDVKM. This CDR3 contains 15 residues. The CDR3 loop is CASSWHREVNSPLHF. The CDR3 bases are TGTGCCAGCAGTTGGCACAGGGAAGTCAATTCACCCCTCCACTTT.

The chain joins TRBV10-3 to TRBJ1-2, with no clear D. This CDR3 comprises 12 residues. The germline V gene has CDR1 ENHRY and CDR2 SYGVKD. Trimming removed 0 bases at V and 10 bases at J, with 9 bases between. The chain's CDR3 is CAISESEGIYTF. In nucleotides, the CDR3 is TGTGCCATCAGTGAGTCTGAGGGAATCTACACCTTC.